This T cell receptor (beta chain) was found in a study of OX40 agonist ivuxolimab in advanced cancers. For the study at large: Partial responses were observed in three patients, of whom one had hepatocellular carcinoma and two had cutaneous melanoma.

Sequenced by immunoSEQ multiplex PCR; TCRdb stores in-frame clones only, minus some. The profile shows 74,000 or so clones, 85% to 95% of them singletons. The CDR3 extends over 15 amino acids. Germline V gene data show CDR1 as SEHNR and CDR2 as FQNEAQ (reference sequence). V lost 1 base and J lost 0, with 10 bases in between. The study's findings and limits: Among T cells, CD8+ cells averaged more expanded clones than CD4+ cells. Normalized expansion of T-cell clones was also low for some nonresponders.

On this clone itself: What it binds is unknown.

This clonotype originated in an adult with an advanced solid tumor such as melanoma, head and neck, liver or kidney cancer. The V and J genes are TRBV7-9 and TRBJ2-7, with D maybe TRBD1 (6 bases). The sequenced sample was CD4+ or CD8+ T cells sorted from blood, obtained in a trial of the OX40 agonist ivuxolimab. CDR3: CASSLEGVSSYEQYF. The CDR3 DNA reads TGTGCCAGCAGCTTAGAGGGGGTGAGCTCCTACGAGCAGTACTTC.